Included here is one T cell receptor (beta chain) sequence, with context. The target antigen is unknown. Germline CDR1 reads MNHNS; CDR2 reads SASEGT. CDR3 length equals 13 residues. Unmatched junction bases numbered 9, after V lost 5 bases and J lost 10 bases. Patients had received no treatment of any kind before thyroid surgery. These data come from a study of metastatic and nonmetastatic thyroid tumors. Study-level results: A significant increase in TCR beta diversity was reportedly seen in malignant thyroid tumors relative to benign nodules, in blood and tumor.

In the study's own analysis: The study built a papillary thyroid cancer distant-metastasis classifier from CDR3 differences across clinicopathological groups. TCRdb redid the clone calls on the PCR reads using MiXCR. These V and J calls originate from TCRdb's pipeline instead of the authors' own analysis. The repertoire holds about 15,000 clones, roughly 30% seen once, with about 7% in the top ten. The sequence was obtained from a female donor with papillary thyroid cancer or a benign thyroid nodule (not recorded which). Some clones in this sample may be carry-over from other donors' samples. Material: tumor tissue. The V call is TRBV6-1, the J call TRBJ2-7; TRBD1 agrees at 9 bases. The CDR3 protein is CASSSRDRDPQYF. The CDR3 DNA follows: TGTGCCAGCAGTAGCCGGGACAGGGACCCTCAGTACTTC.